These T cell receptor beta chains were read from a single sample in a study of T cell changes during pregnancy in multiple sclerosis. Sequencing used immunoSEQ multiplex PCR; TCRdb keeps in-frame clones, though not all of them. The table lists 37,000 or so clones, approximately 85% of them singletons. The material was CD4+ T cells from peripheral blood mononuclear cells, obtained before pregnancy. These TCRs come from a female donor with multiple sclerosis, enrolled in a pregnancy study. Both conserved end residues are part of each CDR3. Each record gives: CDR3 protein, CDR3 DNA, V gene, CDR3 length, D gene, J gene, clone size. A D gene is named only where the DNA matches it firmly. Size values are once, few and many counts, or a class for expanded clones, and some rows have none.

CDR3: CASSLNEAGGKDTQYF
DNA: TGTGCCAGCTCACTAAACGAAGCGGGAGGGAAGGATACGCAGTATTTT
V: TRBV18
length: 16
D: TRBD2
J: TRBJ2-3
size: .

CDR3: CASSPPSRGYEQYF
DNA: TGTGCCAGCTCACCACCGTCCAGGGGCTACGAGCAGTACTTC
V: TRBV18
length: 14
D: .
J: TRBJ2-7
size: .

CDR3: CASSLDSALGGQYF
DNA: TGTGCCAGCAGCTTAGATTCCGCGCTTGGAGGGCAGTACTTC
V: TRBV11-2
length: 14
D: .
J: TRBJ2-7
size: .

CDR3: CASSLGQGGYTF
DNA: TGTGCCAGCTCATTGGGACAGGGAGGCTACACCTTC
V: TRBV18
length: 12
D: TRBD1
J: TRBJ1-2
size: .

CDR3: CASRTVSYNEQFF
DNA: TGCGCCAGCAGGACAGTGAGCTACAATGAGCAGTTCTTC
V: TRBV5-1
length: 13
D: .
J: TRBJ2-1
size: .

CDR3: CASSLYQGPNTGELFF
DNA: TGTGCCAGCAGTTTATATCAGGGCCCGAACACCGGGGAGCTGTTTTTT
V: TRBV27
length: 16
D: .
J: TRBJ2-2
size: once

CDR3: CASSVGGLENTIYF
DNA: TGTGCCAGCAGCGTAGGGGGACTGGAAAACACCATATATTTT
V: TRBV9
length: 14
D: .
J: TRBJ1-3
size: .

CDR3: CASSPRTGEYTEAFF
DNA: TGTGCCAGCAGTCCAAGGACAGGGGAGTACACTGAAGCTTTCTTT
V: TRBV2
length: 15
D: TRBD1
J: TRBJ1-1
size: .

CDR3: CASSPSTSPDEQYF
DNA: TGTGCCAGCAGCCCGTCGACTAGTCCCGACGAGCAGTACTTC
V: TRBV7-8
length: 14
D: .
J: TRBJ2-7
size: .

CDR3: CASSRGVNSNQPQHF
DNA: TGTGCCAGCAGTCGGGGGGTTAATAGCAATCAGCCCCAGCATTTT
V: TRBV5-6
length: 15
D: .
J: TRBJ1-5
size: .

CDR3: CASSLMSGGSGYTF
DNA: TGTGCCAGCAGCTTAATGTCAGGGGGCTCGGGCTACACCTTC
V: TRBV7-2
length: 14
D: TRBD1
J: TRBJ1-2
size: .

CDR3: CASSQDLIRSPLHF
DNA: TGCGCCAGCAGCCAAGATTTAATACGGTCACCCCTCCACTTT
V: TRBV4-1
length: 14
D: .
J: TRBJ1-6
size: .

CDR3: CASTPAVGQGLFGGYTF
DNA: TGTGCCAGCACTCCCGCGGTGGGACAGGGGCTTTTCGGTGGCTACACCTTC
V: TRBV27
length: 17
D: TRBD1
J: TRBJ1-2
size: .

CDR3: CASSWGTLYGQGPNTEAFF
DNA: TGCGCCAGCAGCTGGGGAACTCTCTACGGACAGGGACCGAACACTGAAGCTTTCTTT
V: TRBV5-1
length: 19
D: TRBD1
J: TRBJ1-1
size: .

CDR3: CASSYLRNYGYTF
DNA: TGTGCCAGCAGTTATCTGAGGAACTATGGCTACACCTTC
V: TRBV6-8
length: 13
D: .
J: TRBJ1-2
size: .

CDR3: CASSFDTGKAQPQHF
DNA: TGTGCCAGCAGCTTCGATACAGGGAAGGCACAGCCCCAGCATTTT
V: TRBV7-2
length: 15
D: .
J: TRBJ1-5
size: .

CDR3: CASSSPGLAGGSSYNEQFF
DNA: TGTGCCAGCAGCTCACCGGGACTAGCGGGAGGGAGCTCCTACAATGAGCAGTTCTTC
V: TRBV7-9
length: 19
D: TRBD2
J: TRBJ2-1
size: .

CDR3: CASAGQRNYEQYF
DNA: TGTGCCAGTGCGGGACAGCGGAACTACGAGCAGTACTTC
V: TRBV2
length: 13
D: .
J: TRBJ2-7
size: .

CDR3: CASSPLGANVLTF
DNA: TGTGCCAGCTCACCTCTTGGGGCCAACGTCCTGACTTTC
V: TRBV18
length: 13
D: .
J: TRBJ2-6
size: .

CDR3: CASSKGLSNEKLFF
DNA: TGTGCCAGCAGCAAGGGGTTGAGTAATGAAAAACTGTTTTTT
V: TRBV7-2
length: 14
D: .
J: TRBJ1-4
size: few

CDR3: CASSAGGPGDTQYF
DNA: TGCGCCAGCTCCGCGGGAGGGCCTGGAGATACGCAGTATTTT
V: TRBV5-1
length: 14
D: TRBD2
J: TRBJ2-3
size: .

CDR3: CASSLGGTGSSTGELFF
DNA: TGTGCCAGCAGCTTAGGGGGCACTGGTTCCAGTACCGGGGAGCTGTTTTTT
V: TRBV7-3
length: 17
D: .
J: TRBJ2-2
size: .

CDR3: CASSLVPPGGTDTQYF
DNA: TGTGCCAGCAGCTTGGTACCCCCCGGTGGCACAGATACGCAGTATTTT
V: TRBV5-5
length: 16
D: .
J: TRBJ2-3
size: .

CDR3: CASSSGQGLETQYF
DNA: TGTGCCAGCAGTTCCGGACAGGGGTTAGAGACCCAGTACTTC
V: TRBV27
length: 14
D: TRBD1
J: TRBJ2-5
size: .

CDR3: CASSLGVAGKGNEQFF
DNA: TGCGCCAGCAGCTTGGGGGTAGCGGGAAAGGGCAATGAGCAGTTCTTC
V: TRBV5-1
length: 16
D: TRBD2
J: TRBJ2-1
size: .

CDR3: CASSLYRPGDNEQYF
DNA: TGTGCCAGCAGCTTATATCGGCCAGGGGACAACGAGCAGTACTTC
V: TRBV11-2
length: 15
D: .
J: TRBJ2-7
size: .

CDR3: CASTGTGGYNEQFF
DNA: TGTGCCAGTACCGGGACAGGGGGTTACAATGAGCAGTTCTTC
V: TRBV5-4
length: 14
D: TRBD1
J: TRBJ2-1
size: .

CDR3: CAWSVGAGVADTQYF
DNA: TGTGCCTGGAGTGTAGGAGCGGGAGTTGCAGATACGCAGTATTTT
V: TRBV30
length: 15
D: TRBD2
J: TRBJ2-3
size: .

CDR3: CASSLLGGAYEQYF
DNA: TGTGCCAGCAGCTTGCTCGGGGGGGCCTACGAGCAGTACTTC
V: TRBV7-9
length: 14
D: TRBD2
J: TRBJ2-7
size: few

CDR3: CASSLGTGGTDTQYF
DNA: TGCGCCAGCAGCTTGGGGACAGGGGGCACAGATACGCAGTATTTT
V: TRBV5-1
length: 15
D: TRBD1
J: TRBJ2-3
size: .

CDR3: CASSLSGAGGSEQFF
DNA: TGTGCCAGCAGCTTATCAGGAGCGGGAGGGAGTGAGCAGTTCTTC
V: TRBV11-2
length: 15
D: TRBD2
J: TRBJ2-1
size: .

CDR3: CATSRVGVREKLFF
DNA: TGTGCCACCAGCAGAGTAGGGGTTAGAGAAAAACTGTTTTTT
V: TRBV15
length: 14
D: .
J: TRBJ1-4
size: .

CDR3: CASSEGLHYEQYF
DNA: TGCGCCAGCAGTGAAGGACTCCACTACGAGCAGTACTTC
V: TRBV10-2
length: 13
D: .
J: TRBJ2-7
size: few

CDR3: CASSEPGQAPGSYEQYF
DNA: TGTGCCAGCAGCGAACCGGGACAGGCCCCAGGCAGCTACGAGCAGTACTTC
V: TRBV7-9
length: 17
D: TRBD1
J: TRBJ2-7
size: .